This record looks at one T cell receptor (beta chain) sequence and its context. The data belong to a study of blood T cell repertoires in COVID-19. Study summary: Spain, Italy and the United States supplied samples that represented acute and convalescent COVID-19.

Produced via immunoSEQ multiplex PCR; TCRdb's table is partial and in-frame only. The sample comprises 490,000 or so clones, approximately 90% of which are singletons, and 6.5% to 8.5% rests with the top ten. Germline trimming cut 7 bases from V and 8 bases from J; bases unmatched to any gene: 11. The CDR3 is made up of 14 amino acids. Germline CDR1 MNHNY, CDR2 SVGAGI (reference sequence). The source is a woman aged 55 to 70 who had recovered from COVID-19. What was sequenced was PBMCs or T cells enriched from blood (not recorded which). The chain uses TRBV6-6 and TRBJ1-2; 9 positions agree with TRBD1. The CDR3 reads CASNRGRLTKGYTF. Here the CDR3 DNA reads TGTGCCAGCAACAGGGGGCGGCTGACGAAGGGCTACACCTTC.